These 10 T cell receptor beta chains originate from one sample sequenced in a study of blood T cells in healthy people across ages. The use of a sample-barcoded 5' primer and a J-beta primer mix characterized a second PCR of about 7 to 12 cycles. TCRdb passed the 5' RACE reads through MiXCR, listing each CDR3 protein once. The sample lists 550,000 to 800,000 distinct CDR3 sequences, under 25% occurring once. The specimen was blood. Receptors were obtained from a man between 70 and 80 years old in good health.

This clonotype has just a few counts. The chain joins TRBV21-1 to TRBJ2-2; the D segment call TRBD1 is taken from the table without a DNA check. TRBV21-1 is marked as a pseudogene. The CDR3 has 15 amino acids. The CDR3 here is CASSKGTEYTGELFF. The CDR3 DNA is TGTGCCAGCAGCAAAGGGACAGAGTACACCGGGGAGCTGTTTTTT.

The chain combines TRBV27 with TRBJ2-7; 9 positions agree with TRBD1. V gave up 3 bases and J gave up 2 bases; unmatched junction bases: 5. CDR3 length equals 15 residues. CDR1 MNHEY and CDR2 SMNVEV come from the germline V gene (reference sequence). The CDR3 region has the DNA TGTGCCAGCAGTTTTTTGACAGGGGGGCCCTACGAGCAGTACTTC. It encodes CASSFLTGGPYEQYF.

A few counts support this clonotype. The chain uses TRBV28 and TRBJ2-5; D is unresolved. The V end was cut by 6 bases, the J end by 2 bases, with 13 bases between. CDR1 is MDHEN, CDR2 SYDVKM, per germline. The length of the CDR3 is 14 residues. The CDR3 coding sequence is TGTGCCAGCAGCATCGAGCCCCCTCAAGAGACCCAGTACTTC. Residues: CASSIEPPQETQYF.

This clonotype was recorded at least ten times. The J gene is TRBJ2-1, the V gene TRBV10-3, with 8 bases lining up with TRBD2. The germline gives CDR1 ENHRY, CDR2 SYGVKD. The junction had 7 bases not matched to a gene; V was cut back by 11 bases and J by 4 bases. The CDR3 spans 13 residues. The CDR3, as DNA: TGTGCCGCCTTTTCGGGAGGGTACAATGAGCAGTTCTTC. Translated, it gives CAAFSGGYNEQFF.

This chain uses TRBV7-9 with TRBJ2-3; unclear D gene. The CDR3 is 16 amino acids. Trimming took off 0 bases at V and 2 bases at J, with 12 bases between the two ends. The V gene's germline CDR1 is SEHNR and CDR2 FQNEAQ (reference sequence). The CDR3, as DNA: TGTGCCAGCAGCTTAGCGTTCCAGAGTACCACAGATACGCAGTATTTT. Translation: CASSLAFQSTTDTQYF. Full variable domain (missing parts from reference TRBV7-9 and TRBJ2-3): DTGVSQNPRHKITKRGQNVTFRCDPISEHNRLYWYRQTLGQGPEFLTYFQNEAQLEKSRLLSDRFSAERPKGSFSTLEIQRTEQGDSAMYLCASSLAFQSTTDTQYFGPGTRLTVL.

CDR3 DNA sequence: TGCAGCGTGATAGGACTAGCGGGAGGAGCAGATACGCAGTATTTT. It yields the protein CSVIGLAGGADTQYF. J is TRBJ2-3 and V is TRBV29-1; 14 nucleotides line up with TRBD2. Germline assignment: CDR1 SQVTM and CDR2 ANQGSEA. The CDR3 consists of 15 residues. V shed 6 bases and J 4 bases; nucleotides not matched to a gene: 6.

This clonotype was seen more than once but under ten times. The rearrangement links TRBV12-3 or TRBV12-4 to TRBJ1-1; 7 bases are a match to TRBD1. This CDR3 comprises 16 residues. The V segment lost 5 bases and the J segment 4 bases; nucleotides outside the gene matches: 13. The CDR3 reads CASSIVRQGGSTEAFF. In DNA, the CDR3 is TGTGCCAGCAGTATTGTGAGACAGGGCGGTTCCACTGAAGCTTTCTTT.

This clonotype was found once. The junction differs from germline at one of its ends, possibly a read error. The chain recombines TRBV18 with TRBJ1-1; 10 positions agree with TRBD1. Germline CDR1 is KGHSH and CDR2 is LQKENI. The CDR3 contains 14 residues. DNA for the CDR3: TGCGCCAGCTCTCCCGGGACAGGGGACCCTGAAGCTTTCTTT. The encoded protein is CASSPGTGDPEAFF.

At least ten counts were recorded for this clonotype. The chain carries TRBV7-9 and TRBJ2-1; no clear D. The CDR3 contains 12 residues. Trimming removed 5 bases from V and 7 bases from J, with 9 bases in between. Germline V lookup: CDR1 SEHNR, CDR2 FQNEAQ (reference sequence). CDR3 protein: CASSPPWNEQFF. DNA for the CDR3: TGTGCCAGCAGCCCCCCGTGGAATGAGCAGTTCTTC.

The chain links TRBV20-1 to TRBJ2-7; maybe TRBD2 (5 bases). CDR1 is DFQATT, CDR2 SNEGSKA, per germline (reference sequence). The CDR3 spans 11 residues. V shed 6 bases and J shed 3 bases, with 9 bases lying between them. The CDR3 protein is CSARSGYEQYF. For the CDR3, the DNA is TGCAGTGCCAGAAGCGGCTACGAGCAGTACTTC.